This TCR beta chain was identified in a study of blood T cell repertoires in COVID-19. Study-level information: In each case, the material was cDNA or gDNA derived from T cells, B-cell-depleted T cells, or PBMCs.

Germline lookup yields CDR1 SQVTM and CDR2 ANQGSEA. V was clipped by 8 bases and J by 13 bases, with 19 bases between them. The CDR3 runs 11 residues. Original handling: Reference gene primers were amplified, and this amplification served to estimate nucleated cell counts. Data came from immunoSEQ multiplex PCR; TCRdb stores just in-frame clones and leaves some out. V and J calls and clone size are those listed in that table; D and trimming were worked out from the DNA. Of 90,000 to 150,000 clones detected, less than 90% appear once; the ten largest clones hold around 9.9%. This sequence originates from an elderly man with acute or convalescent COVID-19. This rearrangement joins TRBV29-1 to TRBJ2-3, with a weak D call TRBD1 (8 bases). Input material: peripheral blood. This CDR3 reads CSTSGGQDKYF. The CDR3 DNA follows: TGCAGCACATCGGGGGGACAGGATAAGTATTTT.